The subject of this entry is one TCR beta chain. In the source study's methods: Amplification with reference gene primers provided the estimates of nucleated cell counts. TCRdb's copy holds only in-frame clones and misses some; the assay was immunoSEQ multiplex PCR. Clonal size and the V and J genes are those of that table, whereas D and trimming came from the DNA. Of about 180,000 clones in the sample, around four fifths were seen once. This sample was included in a study of blood T cell repertoires in COVID-19. Overall study context: Italy, Spain and the United States were the sources of the convalescent and acute COVID-19 samples.

Germline values: CDR1 LGHDT, CDR2 YNNKEL (reference sequence). The CDR3 totals 14 residues. V lost 1 base, J lost 8 bases, and 14 bases lay in between. V and J are TRBV3-1 (or the pseudogene TRBV3-2) and TRBJ1-2; D unresolved. Sequenced material: peripheral blood. This TCR was sampled from a woman aged 55 to 70 with acute or convalescent COVID-19. The CDR3 region is CASSQVRGREGYTF. The CDR3 DNA is TGTGCCAGCAGCCAAGTTAGAGGCCGGGAGGGCTACACCTTC.